Below are 16 T cell receptor beta chains sequenced from a single sample in a study of cytomegalovirus exposure and HLA in healthy donors. Produced via immunoSEQ multiplex PCR; TCRdb's table is partial and in-frame only. The repertoire has some 240,000 clones, 70% to 90% of them found once; the top ten carry roughly 1.2%. Input material: PBMCs. The receptors were gathered from a woman in her 30s in good health and CMV-seropositive.

This chain links TRBV2 with TRBJ1-2; 11 nucleotides line up with TRBD1. Germline-derived CDR1 and CDR2 are SNHLY and FYNNEI. The CDR3 length is 14 residues. V shed 5 bases and J 2 bases; nucleotides not matched to a gene: 1. The CDR3 bases are TGTGCCAGCAGTCGGACAGGGGGCAACTATGGCTACACCTTC. It translates to CASSRTGGNYGYTF.

V usage is TRBV5-1 and J usage is TRBJ1-1; D unresolved. V gave up 0 bases and J gave up 7 bases, with 16 bases separating them. The germline CDR1 and CDR2 sequences are SGHRS and YFSETQ. The CDR3 totals 15 residues. CDR3 sequence: CASSLGSSGFDEAFF. In DNA, the CDR3 is TGCGCCAGCAGCTTGGGTTCGTCGGGATTTGATGAAGCTTTCTTT. Full variable domain (outside the CDR3, taken from reference TRBV5-1 and TRBJ1-1): KAGVTQTPRYLIKTRGQQVTLSCSPISGHRSVSWYQQTPGQGLQFLFEYFSETQRNKGNFPGRFSGRQFSNSRSEMNVSTLELGDSALYLCASSLGSSGFDEAFFGQGTRLTVV.

This clone was observed a single time. The chain joins TRBV6-6 to TRBJ2-7; 8 bases align to TRBD2. CDR3 length: 15 residues. CDR1 and CDR2 from the germline V gene are MNHNY and SVGAGI (reference sequence). Trimming at V came to 0 bases and at J to 3 bases, leaving 4 bases not matched to a gene. The CDR3 DNA reads TGTGCCAGCAGTTACTCCGGGGGGGAGAGCTACGAGCAGTACTTC. This codes for CASSYSGGESYEQYF.

CDR3 residues: CASRLQTSSYNEQFF. For the CDR3, the DNA is TGCGCCAGCAGACTACAAACGAGCTCCTACAATGAGCAGTTCTTC. V and J are TRBV5-1 and TRBJ2-1; no firm D call. Germline loops: CDR1 SGHRS, CDR2 YFSETQ. Trimming pared 5 bases from V and 0 bases from J, leaving 12 bases between. The CDR3 has 15 residues. The full variable domain, completed using reference TRBV5-1 and TRBJ2-1, is KAGVTQTPRYLIKTRGQQVTLSCSPISGHRSVSWYQQTPGQGLQFLFEYFSETQRNKGNFPGRFSGRQFSNSRSEMNVSTLELGDSALYLCASRLQTSSYNEQFFGPGTRLTVL.

The CDR3 loop reads CASSSPRTGWTEAFF. CDR3 sequence (DNA): TGTGCCAGCAGCTCCCCCCGGACAGGATGGACTGAAGCTTTCTTT. The chain uses TRBV11-3 and TRBJ1-1; the match to TRBD1 covers 7 bases. V was clipped by 4 bases and J by 5 bases; unmatched bases: 10. The CDR3 extends over 15 amino acids. The germline CDR1 and CDR2 sequences are SGHNT and YENEEA. Complete variable domain (other parts from reference TRBV11-3 and TRBJ1-1): EAGVVQSPRYKIIEKKQPVAFWCNPISGHNTLYWYLQNLGQGPELLIRYENEEAVDDSQLPKDRFSAERLKGVDSTLKIQPAELGDSAVYLCASSSPRTGWTEAFFGQGTRLTVV.

V and J are TRBV6-5 and TRBJ1-1, with D perhaps TRBD1 (5 bases). There are 15 residues in the CDR3. The germline V gene has CDR1 MNHEY and CDR2 SVGAGI. The V end lost 0 bases, the J end lost 6 bases, and 14 bases lay between the germline ends. The CDR3 protein is CASSYSARVDSEAFF. The CDR3 nucleotides are TGTGCCAGCAGTTACTCGGCCAGGGTAGACTCTGAAGCTTTCTTT.

This chain uses TRBV5-5 with TRBJ2-3; 12 bases are shared with TRBD1. This CDR3 has 15 amino acids. Germline-derived CDR1 and CDR2 are SGHKS and YYEKEE (reference sequence). V dropped 4 bases and J dropped 4; count of bases not matched to a gene: 4. The CDR3 is CASSPGTGGSDTQYF. The DNA of the CDR3 is TGTGCCAGCAGCCCCGGGACAGGGGGCTCAGATACGCAGTATTTT.

This rearrangement joins TRBV4-2 to TRBJ2-5; 13 bases match TRBD2. The germline gives CDR1 LGHNA, CDR2 YNFKEQ. The CDR3 has 16 residues. The V and J ends lost 0 bases and 9 bases, in that order; junction bases with no gene match: 7. The CDR3 here is CASSQDLGTSGNSQYF. The CDR3 DNA sequence: TGTGCCAGCAGCCAAGATCTCGGGACTAGCGGGAATTCCCAGTACTTC.

This chain joins TRBV30 and TRBJ2-3; D gene ambiguous. The V end lost 1 base, the J end lost 6 bases, and 11 bases lay between the germline ends. Germline V gives CDR1 GTSNPN, CDR2 SVGIG (reference sequence). The CDR3 has 13 amino acids. The CDR3 region is CAWSGIASDTQYF. The CDR3 region has the DNA TGTGCCTGGAGTGGAATTGCGAGTGATACGCAGTATTTT.

V usage is TRBV4-1 and J usage is TRBJ2-3; tentative D call: TRBD1 (5 bases). Trimming shortened V by 2 bases and J by 3 bases, and 9 bases separated the two germline ends. This CDR3 region has 14 residues. From germline, CDR1 is MGHRA and CDR2 YSYEKL. The CDR3 region is CASSQFQGTDTQYF. The CDR3 nucleotides are TGCGCCAGCAGCCAATTTCAGGGAACAGATACGCAGTATTTT.

The gene calls are TRBV29-1 and TRBJ2-7, with 11 positions matching TRBD1. The CDR3 runs 16 residues. Germline V gene data show CDR1 as SQVTM and CDR2 as ANQGSEA. V trimming: 3 bases; J trimming: 7 bases; junction bases outside the gene matches: 14. The CDR3 region has the DNA TGCAGCGTTGAGCATTGGAGGGACAGGGGGGCGAATGAGCAGTACTTC. Encoded protein: CSVEHWRDRGANEQYF.

V and J are TRBV5-4 and TRBJ2-3; 10 bases fit TRBD1. V was clipped by 5 bases and J by 2 bases; unmatched bases: 5. CDR1 and CDR2 from the germline V gene are SGHNT and YYREEE (reference sequence). The CDR3 sequence is 15 residues long. The CDR3 here is CASRTGGSSTDTQYF. CDR3 nucleotides: TGTGCCAGCAGGACAGGGGGCAGTTCCACAGATACGCAGTATTTT.

In its sample, this clone was seen a few times. The chain combines TRBV27 with TRBJ2-7; no firm D call. V gave up 2 bases and J gave up 4 bases, with 9 bases separating them. This CDR3 contains 13 residues. CDR1 and CDR2 (germline): MNHEY, SMNVEV (reference sequence). The CDR3 nucleotides read TGTGCCAGCAGTTTAAGTGAGGATTACGAGCAGTACTTC. Translating it yields CASSLSEDYEQYF.

The J gene is TRBJ2-7, the V gene TRBV5-4; weak D call: TRBD1 (5 bases). V was trimmed by 0 bases and J by 0 bases, leaving 10 bases between them. Germline V lookup: CDR1 SGHNT, CDR2 YYREEE (reference sequence). The CDR3 runs 15 residues. DNA of the CDR3: TGTGCCAGCAGCTTGGGCCAGGGATTCTCCTACGAGCAGTACTTC. As protein: CASSLGQGFSYEQYF.

This clone was observed once. The rearrangement links TRBV4-1 to TRBJ2-1; 9 bases fit TRBD2. V shed 0 bases and J 6 bases; nucleotides not matched to a gene: 6. This CDR3 has 16 amino acids. From germline, CDR1 is MGHRA and CDR2 YSYEKL. For the CDR3, the DNA is TGCGCCAGCAGCCAAGAAGGCCCAGCGGGAGGCAATGAGCAGTTCTTC. Protein product: CASSQEGPAGGNEQFF.

The V gene is TRBV19, the J gene TRBJ1-5, with D perhaps TRBD1 (6 bases). The germline V gene has CDR1 LNHDA and CDR2 SQIVND (reference sequence). V lost 8 bases and J 5 bases, leaving 13 bases between the germline ends. The CDR3 contains 13 residues. CDR3 residues: CASGRGGDQPQHF. The CDR3 DNA sequence: TGTGCCAGTGGACGAGGGGGGGATCAGCCCCAGCATTTT.